This paragraph reports one T cell receptor beta chain. Its antigen is not known. J lost 2 bases, V lost 6 bases, and 6 bases had no gene match. Germline loops: CDR1 LNHDA, CDR2 SQIVND (reference sequence). The CDR3 runs to 15 residues. The source of the sample is a study of cytomegalovirus exposure and HLA in healthy donors. Study-level information: Inside one of the first data releases sat about 91 million unique TCRs taken from HLA-typed donors. General study findings and limits: Overall, about 160 TCR beta chains were annotated as cytomegalovirus-associated.

The study ran its PCR with 60 Vbeta and 13 Jbeta primers. The protocol was immunoSEQ multiplex PCR, while the TCRdb copy is restricted to in-frame clones and leaves out a portion. Among about 130,000 clones listed, approximately 82% were seen once. The chain couples TRBV19 to TRBJ2-2, with TRBD2 matching 7 bases. This receptor was taken from a boy aged 2 to 10 in good health and CMV-seronegative. The specimen was PBMCs. This CDR3 is CASRGGGGNTGELFF. The CDR3 DNA reads as TGTGCCAGTAGAGGTGGGGGGGGAAACACCGGGGAGCTGTTTTTT.